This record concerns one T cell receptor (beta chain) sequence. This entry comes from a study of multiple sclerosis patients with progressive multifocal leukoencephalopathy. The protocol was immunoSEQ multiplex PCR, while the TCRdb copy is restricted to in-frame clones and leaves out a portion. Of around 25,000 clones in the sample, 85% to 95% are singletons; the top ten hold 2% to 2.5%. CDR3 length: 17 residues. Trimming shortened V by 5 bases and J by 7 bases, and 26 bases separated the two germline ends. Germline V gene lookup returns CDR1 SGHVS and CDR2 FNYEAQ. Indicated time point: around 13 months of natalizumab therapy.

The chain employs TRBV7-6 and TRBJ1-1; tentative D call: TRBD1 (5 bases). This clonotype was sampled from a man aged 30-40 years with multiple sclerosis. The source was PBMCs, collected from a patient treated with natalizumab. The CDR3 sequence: CASSPSVGGLSLVEAFF. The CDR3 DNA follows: TGTGCCAGCAGCCCTAGCGTCGGGGGTCTCTCTCTCGTTGAAGCTTTCTTT.